This is a list of T cell receptor beta chains from one sample in a study of cytomegalovirus exposure and HLA in healthy donors. Clones were sequenced by immunoSEQ multiplex PCR, and TCRdb holds only the in-frame ones, with some missing. The table has about 130,000 clones, 65% to 70% seen once; the top ten hold approximately 1.6%. The specimen sequenced was PBMCs. The receptors come from a human donor in good health. Each CDR3 is given with its conserved first and last residue. The D gene is left open where the match is weak. Rows may omit the clone size; those that give it use once, few, many or a size class.

v_call	clone_size	d_call	j_call	cdr3_nt	cdr3_aa
TRBV6-5	NA	TRBD1	TRBJ2-1	TGTGCCAGCAGTTACTCGATGGGACAGCCCTCCAATGAGCAGTTCTTC	CASSYSMGQPSNEQFF
TRBV18	NA	TRBD2	TRBJ2-3	TGTGCCAGCTCACCTTTTCTAGCGGGAGGAATCACAGATACGCAGTATTTT	CASSPFLAGGITDTQYF
TRBV9	few	NA	TRBJ2-1	TGTGCCAGCAGCCCCACAGGGAGCTCCTACAATGAGCAGTTCTTC	CASSPTGSSYNEQFF
TRBV9	NA	TRBD2	TRBJ2-1	TGTGCCAGCAGCGCTAGCGGGAGTATGTACAATGAGCAGTTCTTC	CASSASGSMYNEQFF
TRBV18	NA	TRBD2	TRBJ2-1	TGTGCCAGCTCACCAAGAGCGCCGCCTCCTAGCGGGAGAGGCAATGAGCAGTTCTTC	CASSPRAPPPSGRGNEQFF
TRBV11-3	NA	NA	TRBJ2-3	TGTGCCAGCAGCTCCCCCCGGGCGGGCAGGGGTAGCACAGATACGCAGTATTTT	CASSSPRAGRGSTDTQYF
TRBV7-9	once	TRBD1	TRBJ2-2	TGTGCCAGCAGCCAGTCGGGACAGGGGACCGGGGAGCTGTTTTTT	CASSQSGQGTGELFF
TRBV9	NA	TRBD1	TRBJ1-3	TGTGCCAGCAGCTCCGGGACAGGGACGATTGGAACCATATATTTT	CASSSGTGTIGTIYF
TRBV18	NA	TRBD2	TRBJ2-1	TGTGCCAGCTCCGCACTAGCGGGAGTGAATGAGCAGTTCTTC	CASSALAGVNEQFF
TRBV15	NA	NA	TRBJ2-1	TGTGCCACCAGCACCCCGTTCAAACAGTACAATGAGCAGTTCTTC	CATSTPFKQYNEQFF
TRBV27	NA	TRBD2	TRBJ2-2	TGTGCCAGCACCCCGGGACTAGCGGGCACCGGGGAGCTGTTTTTT	CASTPGLAGTGELFF
TRBV6-1	once	TRBD1	TRBJ2-5	TGTGCCAGCATGGGGGGGACAGGGGGCAAGGAGACCCAGTACTTC	CASMGGTGGKETQYF
TRBV27	NA	TRBD2	TRBJ2-7	TGTGCCAGCAGTCCTCGACTAGCGGGAGGTCTTGAGCAGTACTTC	CASSPRLAGGLEQYF